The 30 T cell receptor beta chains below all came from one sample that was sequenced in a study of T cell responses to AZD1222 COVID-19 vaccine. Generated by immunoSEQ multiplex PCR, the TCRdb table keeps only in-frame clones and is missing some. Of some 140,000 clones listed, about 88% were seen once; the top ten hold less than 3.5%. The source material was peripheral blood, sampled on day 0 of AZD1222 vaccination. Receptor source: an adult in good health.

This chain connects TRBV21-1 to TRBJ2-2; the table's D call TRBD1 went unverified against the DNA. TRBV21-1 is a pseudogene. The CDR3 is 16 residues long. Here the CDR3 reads CASSKAPGADTGELFF. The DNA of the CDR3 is TGTGCCAGCAGCAAAGCCCCAGGGGCTGACACCGGGGAGCTGTTTTTT.

As DNA, the CDR3 is TGTGCCAGCAGTCCTGCCCGAGGGACCGGAAACACCATATATTTT. Its translation is CASSPARGTGNTIYF. The genes are TRBV6-1 and TRBJ1-3; D might be TRBD1 (5 bases). The CDR3 runs to 15 residues. The V gene lost 5 bases and the J gene lost 4 bases, with 15 bases spanning the gap. The germline gives CDR1 MNHNS, CDR2 SASEGT.

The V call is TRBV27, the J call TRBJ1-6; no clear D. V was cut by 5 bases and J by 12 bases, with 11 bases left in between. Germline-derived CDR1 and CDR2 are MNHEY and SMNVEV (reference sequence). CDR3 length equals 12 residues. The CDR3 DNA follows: TGTGCCAGCAGTAACCTCAAACTACCCCTCCACTTT. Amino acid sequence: CASSNLKLPLHF.

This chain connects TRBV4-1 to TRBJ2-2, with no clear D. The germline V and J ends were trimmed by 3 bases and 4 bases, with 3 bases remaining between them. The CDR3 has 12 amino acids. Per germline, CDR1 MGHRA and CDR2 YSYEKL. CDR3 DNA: TGCGCCAGCAGCCACAGCACCGGGGAGCTGTTTTTT. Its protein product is CASSHSTGELFF.

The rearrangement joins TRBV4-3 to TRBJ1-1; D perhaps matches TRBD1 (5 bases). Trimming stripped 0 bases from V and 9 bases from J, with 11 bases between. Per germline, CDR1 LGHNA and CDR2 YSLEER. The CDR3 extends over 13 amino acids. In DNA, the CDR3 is TGCGCCAGCAGCCAAGATCGGGGGTTGAAAGCTTTCTTT. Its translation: CASSQDRGLKAFF.

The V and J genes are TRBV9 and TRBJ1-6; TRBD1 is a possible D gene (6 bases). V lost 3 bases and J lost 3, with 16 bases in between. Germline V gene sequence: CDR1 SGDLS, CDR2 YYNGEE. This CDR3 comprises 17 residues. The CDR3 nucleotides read TGTGCCAGCAGCGCAGAGAACAGGGTAGACTATAATTCACCCCTCCACTTT. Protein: CASSAENRVDYNSPLHF.

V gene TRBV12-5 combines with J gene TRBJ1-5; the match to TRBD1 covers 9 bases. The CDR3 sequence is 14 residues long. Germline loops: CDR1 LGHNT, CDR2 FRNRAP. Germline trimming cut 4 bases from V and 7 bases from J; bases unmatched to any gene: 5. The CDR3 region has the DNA TGTGCTAGTGGTTCCGGACAGGGGCGACAGCCCCAGCATTTT. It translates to CASGSGQGRQPQHF.

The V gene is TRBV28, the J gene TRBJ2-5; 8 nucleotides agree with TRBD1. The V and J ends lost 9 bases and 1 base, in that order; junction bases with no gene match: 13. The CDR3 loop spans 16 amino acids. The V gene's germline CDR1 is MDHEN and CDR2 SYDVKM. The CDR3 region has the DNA TGTGCCAGTGCTGAGACAGGGGCCGTTCCCCAAGAGACCCAGTACTTC. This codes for CASAETGAVPQETQYF.

CDR3 in amino acids: CASSEEGRGDEQFF. CDR3 bases: TGTGCCAGCAGTGAAGAGGGCAGGGGGGATGAGCAGTTCTTC. The rearrangement joins TRBV6-1 to TRBJ2-1; D may be TRBD1 (7 bases). V was pared by 1 base and J by 8 bases, with 12 bases between. The CDR3 consists of 14 residues. Looked up from germline, CDR1 is MNHNS and CDR2 is SASEGT.

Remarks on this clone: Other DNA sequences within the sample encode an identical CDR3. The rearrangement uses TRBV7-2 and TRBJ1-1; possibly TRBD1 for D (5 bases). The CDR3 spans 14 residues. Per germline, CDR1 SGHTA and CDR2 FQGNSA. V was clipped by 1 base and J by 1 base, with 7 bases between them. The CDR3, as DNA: TGTGCCAGCAGCTTAGTTGGGGGGAACACTGAAGCTTTCTTT. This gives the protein CASSLVGGNTEAFF.

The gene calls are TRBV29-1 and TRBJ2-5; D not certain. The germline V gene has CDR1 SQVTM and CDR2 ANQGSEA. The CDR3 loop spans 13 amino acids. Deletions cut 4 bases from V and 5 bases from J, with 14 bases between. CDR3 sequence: CSVGHQQGETQYF. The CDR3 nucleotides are TGCAGCGTTGGACACCAACAAGGGGAGACCCAGTACTTC.

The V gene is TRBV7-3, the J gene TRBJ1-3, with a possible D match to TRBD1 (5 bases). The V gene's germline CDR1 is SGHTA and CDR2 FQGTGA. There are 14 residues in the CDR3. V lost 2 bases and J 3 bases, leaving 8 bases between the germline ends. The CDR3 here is CASSLSGVGNTIYF. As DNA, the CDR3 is TGTGCCAGCAGCTTATCGGGGGTTGGAAACACCATATATTTT.

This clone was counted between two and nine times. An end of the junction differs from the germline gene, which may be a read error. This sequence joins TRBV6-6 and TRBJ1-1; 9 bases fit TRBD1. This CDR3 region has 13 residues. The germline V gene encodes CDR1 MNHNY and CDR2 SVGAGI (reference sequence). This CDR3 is CASSDPGTGILEF. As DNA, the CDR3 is TGTGCCAGCAGTGACCCCGGGACAGGGATTTTGGAGTTT.

The CDR3 protein is CASSLRLLKGQEYEQYF. CDR3 DNA sequence: TGTGCCAGCAGTTTACGCCTACTGAAGGGACAAGAGTACGAGCAGTACTTC. The chain is built from TRBV28 and TRBJ2-7, with a weak D call TRBD1 (6 bases). The V and J ends lost 2 bases and 4 bases respectively, with 21 bases between them. The CDR3 is 17 residues long. Germline CDR1 reads MDHEN; CDR2 reads SYDVKM.

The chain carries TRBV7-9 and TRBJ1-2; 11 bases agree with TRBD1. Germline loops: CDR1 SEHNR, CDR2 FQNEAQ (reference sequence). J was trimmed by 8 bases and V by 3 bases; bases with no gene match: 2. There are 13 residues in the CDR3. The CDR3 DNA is TGTGCCAGCAGCTTGGGGACAGGGGGAGGCTACACCTTC. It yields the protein CASSLGTGGGYTF.

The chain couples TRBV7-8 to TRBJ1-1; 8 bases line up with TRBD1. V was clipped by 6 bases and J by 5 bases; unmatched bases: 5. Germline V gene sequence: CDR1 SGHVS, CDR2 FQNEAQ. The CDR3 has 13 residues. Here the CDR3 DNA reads TGTGCCAGCAGTTCAGGGGGCGCGACTGAAGCTTTCTTT. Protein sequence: CASSSGGATEAFF.

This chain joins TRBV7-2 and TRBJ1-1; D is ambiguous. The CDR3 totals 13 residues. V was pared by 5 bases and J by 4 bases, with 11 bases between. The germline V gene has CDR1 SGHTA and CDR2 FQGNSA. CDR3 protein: CASSPMVSTEAFF. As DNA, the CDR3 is TGTGCCAGCAGCCCTATGGTGAGCACTGAAGCTTTCTTT. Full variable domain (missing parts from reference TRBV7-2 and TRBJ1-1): GAGVSQSPSNKVTEKGKDVELRCDPISGHTALYWYRQSLGQGLEFLIYFQGNSAPDKSGLPSDRFSAERTGGSVSTLTIQRTQQEDSAVYLCASSPMVSTEAFFGQGTRLTVV.

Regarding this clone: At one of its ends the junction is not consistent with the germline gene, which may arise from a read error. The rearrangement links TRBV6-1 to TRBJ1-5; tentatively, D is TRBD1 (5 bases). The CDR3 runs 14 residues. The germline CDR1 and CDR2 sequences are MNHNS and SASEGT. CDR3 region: CASSEGEGAEPQHF. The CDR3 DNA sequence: TGTGCCAGCAGCGAAGGGGAGGGAGCAGAGCCCCAGCATTTT.

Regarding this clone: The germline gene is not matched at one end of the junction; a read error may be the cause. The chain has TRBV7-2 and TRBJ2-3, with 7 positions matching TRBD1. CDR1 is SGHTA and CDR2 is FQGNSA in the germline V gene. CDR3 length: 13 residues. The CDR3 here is CASSLDRTGTQYF. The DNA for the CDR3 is TGTGCCAGCAGCTTAGACAGGACAGGTACGCAGTATTTT.

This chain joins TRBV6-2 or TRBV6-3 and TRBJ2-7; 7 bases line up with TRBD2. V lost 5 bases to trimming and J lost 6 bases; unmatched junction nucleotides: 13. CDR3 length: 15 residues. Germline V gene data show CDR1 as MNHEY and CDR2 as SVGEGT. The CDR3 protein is CASSNPAGLSVEQYF. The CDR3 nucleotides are TGTGCCAGCAGTAACCCAGCGGGGCTTTCGGTCGAGCAGTACTTC.

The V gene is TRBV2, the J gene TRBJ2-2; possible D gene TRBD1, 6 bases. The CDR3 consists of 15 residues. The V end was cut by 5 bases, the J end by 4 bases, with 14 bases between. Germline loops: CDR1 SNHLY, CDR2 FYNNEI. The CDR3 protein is CASSNRDATTGELFF. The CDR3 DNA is TGTGCCAGCAGTAACAGGGACGCAACCACCGGGGAGCTGTTTTTT.

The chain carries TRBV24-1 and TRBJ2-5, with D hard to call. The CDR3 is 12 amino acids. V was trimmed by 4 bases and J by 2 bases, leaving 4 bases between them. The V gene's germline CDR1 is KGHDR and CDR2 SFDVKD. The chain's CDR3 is CATSDQQETQYF. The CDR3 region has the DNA TGTGCCACCAGTGACCAGCAAGAGACCCAGTACTTC.

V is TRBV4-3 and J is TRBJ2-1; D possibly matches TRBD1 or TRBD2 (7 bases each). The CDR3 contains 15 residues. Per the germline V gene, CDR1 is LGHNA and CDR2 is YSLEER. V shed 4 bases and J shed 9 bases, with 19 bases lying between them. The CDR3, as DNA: TGCGCCAGCAGCCCTGGGGAGGGGGCCTTCCTTGAGCAGTTCTTC. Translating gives CASSPGEGAFLEQFF.

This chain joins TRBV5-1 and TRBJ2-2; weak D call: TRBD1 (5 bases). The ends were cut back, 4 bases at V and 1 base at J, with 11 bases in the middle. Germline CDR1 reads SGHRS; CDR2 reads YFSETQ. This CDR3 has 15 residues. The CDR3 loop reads CASSEGQGNTGELFF. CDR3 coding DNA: TGCGCCAGCAGCGAAGGTCAGGGGAACACCGGGGAGCTGTTTTTT.

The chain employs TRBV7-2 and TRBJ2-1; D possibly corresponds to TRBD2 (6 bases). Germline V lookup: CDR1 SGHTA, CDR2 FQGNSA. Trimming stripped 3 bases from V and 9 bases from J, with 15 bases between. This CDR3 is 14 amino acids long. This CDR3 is CASSFAEGSGEQFF. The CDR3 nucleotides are TGTGCCAGCAGCTTCGCGGAGGGCTCGGGTGAGCAGTTCTTC.

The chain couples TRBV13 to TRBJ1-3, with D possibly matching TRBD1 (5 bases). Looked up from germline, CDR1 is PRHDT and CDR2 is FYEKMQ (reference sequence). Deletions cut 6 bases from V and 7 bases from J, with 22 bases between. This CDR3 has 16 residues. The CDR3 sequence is CASSSNPGRTGNTIYF. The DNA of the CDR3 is TGTGCCAGCAGTTCCAACCCAGGGAGGACCGGGAACACCATATATTTT.

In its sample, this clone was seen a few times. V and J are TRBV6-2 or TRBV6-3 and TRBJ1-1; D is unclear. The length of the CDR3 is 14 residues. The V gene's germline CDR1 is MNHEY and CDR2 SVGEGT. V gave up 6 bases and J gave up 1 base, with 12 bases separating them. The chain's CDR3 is CASSLRRANTEAFF. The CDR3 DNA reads TGTGCCAGCAGCCTCAGGAGAGCGAACACTGAAGCTTTCTTT.

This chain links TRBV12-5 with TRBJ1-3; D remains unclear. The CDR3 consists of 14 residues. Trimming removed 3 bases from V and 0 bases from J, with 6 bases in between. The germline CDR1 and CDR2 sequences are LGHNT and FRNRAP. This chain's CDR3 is CASGFGSSGNTIYF. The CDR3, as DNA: TGTGCTAGTGGTTTCGGTAGCTCTGGAAACACCATATATTTT.

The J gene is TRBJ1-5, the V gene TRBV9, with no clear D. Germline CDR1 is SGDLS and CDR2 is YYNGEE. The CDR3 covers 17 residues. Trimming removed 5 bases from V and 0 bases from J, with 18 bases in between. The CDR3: CASRPPVPRYSNQPQHF. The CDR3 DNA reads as TGTGCCAGCAGGCCCCCGGTACCGAGATATAGCAATCAGCCCCAGCATTTT.

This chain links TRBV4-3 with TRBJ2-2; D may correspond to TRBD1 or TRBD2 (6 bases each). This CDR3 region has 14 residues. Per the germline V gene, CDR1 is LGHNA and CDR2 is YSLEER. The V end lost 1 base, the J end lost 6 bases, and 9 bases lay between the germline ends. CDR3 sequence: CASSQGGGSGELFF. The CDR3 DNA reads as TGCGCCAGCAGCCAAGGAGGGGGGTCCGGGGAGCTGTTTTTT.